Shown below are 22 T cell receptor beta chains from a single sample sequenced in a study of cytomegalovirus exposure and HLA in healthy donors. The primer mix had 60 Vbeta and 13 Jbeta primers. The data were produced by immunoSEQ multiplex PCR, yet TCRdb's version contains in-frame clones alone and is incomplete. The sample data list tens of thousands of clones. The sample consisted of PBMCs. The receptor set was obtained from a woman aged 40-49 years in good health and CMV-seropositive.

Note on this clone: Sequence at one end of the junction differs from germline and may be a read error. This chain joins TRBV5-8 and TRBJ2-7, with a tentative D call TRBD1 (5 bases). Germline V gene sequence: CDR1 SGHTS, CDR2 YDEGEE. This CDR3 has 14 amino acids. This CDR3 reads CASDDARTGQFLNF. CDR3 bases: TGTGCCAGCGACGATGCCCGAACAGGCCAATTCTTAAACTTC.

The chain has TRBV10-1 and TRBJ2-1; 9 bases fit TRBD2. The V gene end was trimmed by 7 bases and the J gene end by 7 bases; junction bases not matched to a gene: 5. The CDR3 sequence is 13 residues long. Germline CDR1 WNHNN, CDR2 SYGVQD (reference sequence). The CDR3 sequence is CASKKREENEQFF. The CDR3 bases are TGCGCCAGCAAAAAGCGGGAGGAAAATGAGCAGTTCTTC.

The rearrangement uses TRBV10-2 and TRBJ1-2; a weak D match, TRBD1 (6 bases). Per germline, CDR1 WSHSY and CDR2 SAAADI. Between the trimmed V and J ends, which lost 2 bases and 3 bases, there was a span of 7 bases. This CDR3 is built from 13 residues. CDR3 DNA: TGCGCCAGCAGTGAGAGGACAGACTATGGCTACACCTTC. This translates into CASSERTDYGYTF.

The chain couples TRBV7-2 to TRBJ1-1; TRBD1 matches 7 bases. Per germline, CDR1 SGHTA and CDR2 FQGNSA. V dropped 0 bases and J dropped 5; count of bases not matched to a gene: 3. CDR3 length equals 14 residues. This CDR3 is CASSLAQGSTEAFF. The CDR3 DNA is TGTGCCAGCAGCTTAGCACAGGGGAGTACTGAAGCTTTCTTT.

The chain uses TRBV2 and TRBJ1-2, with D possibly TRBD1 on 6 matching bases. V lost 8 bases and J lost 7, with 14 bases in between. CDR1 and CDR2 from the germline V gene are SNHLY and FYNNEI. This CDR3 region has 12 residues. DNA of the CDR3: TGTGCCAGCCGGGACACCTCTTTTGGCTACACCTTC. Protein: CASRDTSFGYTF.

The rearrangement joins TRBV5-4 to TRBJ2-1, with TRBD2 as a possible D gene (7 bases). The CDR3 runs to 16 residues. Trimming left V 4 bases short and J 4 bases short, with 18 bases between. Germline V gives CDR1 SGHNT, CDR2 YYREEE (reference sequence). The CDR3 here is CASSPTLRGAYNEQFF. Here the CDR3 DNA reads TGTGCCAGCAGCCCTACGCTTCGGGGGGCATACAATGAGCAGTTCTTC.

CDR3 DNA: TGTGCCAGCAGCTTAGGGGCAGAGGGTTCACCCCTCCACTTT. Amino acid sequence: CASSLGAEGSPLHF. This rearrangement joins TRBV7-9 to TRBJ1-6; D gene ambiguous. The V and J ends lost 1 base and 9 bases respectively, with 10 bases between them. The CDR3 spans 14 residues. Germline V CDR1 and CDR2: SEHNR, FQNEAQ (reference sequence).

The chain links TRBV7-9 to TRBJ2-1; D perhaps matches TRBD2 (5 bases). The V and J ends lost 2 bases and 7 bases respectively, with 15 bases between them. CDR1 and CDR2 from the germline V gene are SEHNR and FQNEAQ (reference sequence). The CDR3 extends over 15 amino acids. CDR3 in amino acids: CASSLRELGFNEQFF. In DNA form, the CDR3 reads TGTGCCAGCAGCTTAAGAGAACTAGGCTTTAATGAGCAGTTCTTC.

The CDR3 spells CASSTLDRGGDTQYF. In DNA form, the CDR3 reads TGCGCCAGCAGTACCCTAGATCGGGGAGGAGATACGCAGTATTTT. The chain has TRBV10-2 and TRBJ2-3; a possible D gene is TRBD2 (6 bases). Trimming pared 5 bases from V and 5 bases from J, leaving 17 bases between. Germline V lookup: CDR1 WSHSY, CDR2 SAAADI. The CDR3 is 15 amino acids.

CDR3 loop: CASSLSPAATTGELFF. CDR3 nucleotide sequence: TGCGCCAGCAGCTTGTCCCCAGCGGCGACCACCGGGGAGCTGTTTTTT. This chain uses TRBV5-1 with TRBJ2-2; possibly TRBD2 for D (5 bases). The germline V and J ends were trimmed by 1 base and 4 bases, with 14 bases remaining between them. The CDR3 is 16 residues long. Germline V gene lookup returns CDR1 SGHRS and CDR2 YFSETQ.

Frequency places this clone as medium-sized. This CDR3 reads CASSEAAGATDTQYF. In DNA form, the CDR3 reads TGTGCCAGCAGTGAAGCGGCGGGAGCGACAGATACGCAGTATTTT. The V gene is TRBV6-1, the J gene TRBJ2-3; TRBD2 matches 7 bases. Germline loops: CDR1 MNHNS, CDR2 SASEGT. This CDR3 is built from 15 residues. V was clipped by 0 bases and J by 3 bases; unmatched bases: 3.

The chain couples TRBV5-5 to TRBJ1-1, with TRBD1 matching 7 bases. This CDR3 is built from 18 residues. Unmatched junction bases numbered 15, after V lost 4 bases and J lost 0 bases. Per the germline V gene, CDR1 is SGHKS and CDR2 is YYEKEE (reference sequence). CDR3 DNA: TGTGCCAGCAGCAAAATCTTCCGAGACAGGGTTGTGAACACTGAAGCTTTCTTT. Protein sequence: CASSKIFRDRVVNTEAFF.

The V gene is TRBV4-2, the J gene TRBJ1-5, with D unclear. The V gene's germline CDR1 is LGHNA and CDR2 YNFKEQ. V dropped 0 bases and J dropped 9 bases, with 6 bases sitting between them. The CDR3 is made up of 12 amino acids. This CDR3 reads CASSQDFGPQHF. The DNA of the CDR3 is TGTGCCAGCAGCCAAGACTTCGGGCCCCAGCATTTT.

The chain recombines TRBV18 with TRBJ1-1, with TRBD1 as a possible D gene (5 bases). The CDR3 length is 14 residues. Trimming left V 3 bases short and J 1 base short, with 9 bases between. Germline lookup yields CDR1 KGHSH and CDR2 LQKENI. Here the CDR3 DNA reads TGTGCCAGCTCACCCGGGGGTGGGAACACTGAAGCTTTCTTT. It translates to CASSPGGGNTEAFF. The full variable domain, in which reference TRBV18 and TRBJ1-1 provide the parts outside the CDR3, is NAGVMQNPRHLVRRRGQEARLRCSPMKGHSHVYWYRQLPEEGLKFMVYLQKENIIDESGMPKERFSAEFPKEGPSILRIQQVVRGDSAAYFCASSPGGGNTEAFFGQGTRLTVV.

The chain employs TRBV19 and TRBJ1-5; 8 positions agree with TRBD1. Germline V lookup: CDR1 LNHDA, CDR2 SQIVND (reference sequence). The ends lost 10 bases at V and 1 base at J; junction bases unmatched: 6. This CDR3 spans 14 amino acids. The CDR3 region has the DNA TGTGCCACCCAGGGGGACAGGAGCAATCAGCCCCAGCATTTT. Translation gives CATQGDRSNQPQHF.

The rearrangement joins TRBV29-1 to TRBJ2-2; the D gene is possibly TRBD2 (5 bases). The germline V and J ends were trimmed by 8 bases and 1 base, with 11 bases remaining between them. Per the germline V gene, CDR1 is SQVTM and CDR2 is ANQGSEA. This CDR3 comprises 13 residues. The CDR3 loop is CSTSEGNTGELFF. In nucleotides, the CDR3 is TGCAGCACATCAGAGGGGAACACCGGGGAGCTGTTTTTT.

The chain employs TRBV28 and TRBJ2-7; D might be TRBD1 (6 bases). Germline values: CDR1 MDHEN, CDR2 SYDVKM. Trimming took 6 bases from V and 3 from J, leaving 9 bases between them. This CDR3 contains 12 residues. The CDR3 DNA sequence: TGTGCCAGCAGCCTAGGGGGCTACGAGCAGTACTTC. Amino acids: CASSLGGYEQYF.

The chain uses TRBV7-9 and TRBJ2-2; 13 positions agree with TRBD2. The germline V gene has CDR1 SEHNR and CDR2 FQNEAQ (reference sequence). Trimming at V came to 6 bases and at J to 0 bases, leaving 1 base not matched to a gene. This CDR3 comprises 16 residues. The CDR3 coding sequence is TGTGCCAGCAGGACTAGCGGGGGGCCGAACACCGGGGAGCTGTTTTTT. Translating it yields CASRTSGGPNTGELFF.

The rearrangement links TRBV4-2 to TRBJ2-6, with TRBD2 matching over 9 bases. CDR3 length: 18 residues. Losses at the gene ends were 0 bases for V and 1 base for J; bases not matched to a gene: 4. Germline CDR1 and CDR2: LGHNA and YNFKEQ. This CDR3 is CASSQERLAGSGANVLTF. The CDR3, as DNA: TGTGCCAGCAGCCAAGAACGGCTAGCGGGATCTGGGGCCAACGTCCTGACTTTC.

This chain connects TRBV10-3 to TRBJ1-5; 7 nucleotides line up with TRBD1. Germline-derived CDR1 and CDR2 are ENHRY and SYGVKD. The V and J ends lost 3 bases and 2 bases, in that order; junction bases with no gene match: 1. The CDR3 consists of 14 residues. CDR3 protein: CAISDRGGNQPQHF. The CDR3 DNA follows: TGTGCCATCAGTGACAGGGGGGGCAATCAGCCCCAGCATTTT.

CDR3 DNA sequence: TGTGCCAGCAGCTCCATAGCGGGGGCCGAAAGAGAGACCCAGTACTTC. Amino acid sequence: CASSSIAGAERETQYF. The chain couples TRBV5-6 to TRBJ2-5; 9 bases map to TRBD2. Germline trimming cut 3 bases from V and 4 bases from J; bases unmatched to any gene: 10. CDR3 length equals 16 residues. Germline V gene data show CDR1 as SGHDT and CDR2 as YYEEEE.

The J gene is TRBJ2-3, the V gene TRBV28; 9 bases align to TRBD1. This CDR3 is 15 amino acids long. Per germline, CDR1 MDHEN and CDR2 SYDVKM. V lost 3 bases to trimming and J lost 3 bases; unmatched junction nucleotides: 4. CDR3 bases: TGTGCCAGCAGTTTGACGGGACAGGGTACAGATACGCAGTATTTT. Its protein product is CASSLTGQGTDTQYF.